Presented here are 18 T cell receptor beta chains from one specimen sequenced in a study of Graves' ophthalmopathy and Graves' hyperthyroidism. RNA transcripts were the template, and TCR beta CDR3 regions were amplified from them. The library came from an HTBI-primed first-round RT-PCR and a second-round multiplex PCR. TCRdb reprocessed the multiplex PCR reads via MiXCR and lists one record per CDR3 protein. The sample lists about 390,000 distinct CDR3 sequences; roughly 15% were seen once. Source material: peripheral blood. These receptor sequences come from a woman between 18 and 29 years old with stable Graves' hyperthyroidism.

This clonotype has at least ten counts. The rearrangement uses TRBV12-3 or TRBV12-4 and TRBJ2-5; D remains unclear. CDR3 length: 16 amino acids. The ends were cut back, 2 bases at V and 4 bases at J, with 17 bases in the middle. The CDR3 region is CASSLRLDITGETQYF. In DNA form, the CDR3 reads TGTGCCAGCAGTTTACGGCTTGACATCACCGGAGAGACCCAGTACTTC.

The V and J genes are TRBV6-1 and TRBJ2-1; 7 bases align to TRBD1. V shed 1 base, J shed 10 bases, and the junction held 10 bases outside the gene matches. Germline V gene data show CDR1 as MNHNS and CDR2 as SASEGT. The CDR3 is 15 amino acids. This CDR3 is CASSEGTGRTGEQFF. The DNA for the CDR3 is TGTGCCAGCAGTGAAGGGACAGGACGAACGGGGGAGCAGTTCTTC.

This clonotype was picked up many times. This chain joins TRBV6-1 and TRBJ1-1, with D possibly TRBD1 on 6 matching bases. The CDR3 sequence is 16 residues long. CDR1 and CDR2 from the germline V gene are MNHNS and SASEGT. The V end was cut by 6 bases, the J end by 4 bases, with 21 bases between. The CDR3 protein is CASRHVQGGRGTEAFF. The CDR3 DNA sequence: TGTGCCAGCAGACACGTACAGGGAGGTCGGGGCACTGAAGCTTTCTTT.

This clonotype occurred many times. In DNA, the CDR3 is TGTGCCAGCAGTTTATCCGTTACACAGGGGTTTTCACCCCTCCACTTT. Translated, it gives CASSLSVTQGFSPLHF. The genes are TRBV27 and TRBJ1-6; 7 bases are a match to TRBD1. Looked up from germline, CDR1 is MNHEY and CDR2 is SMNVEV (reference sequence). The CDR3 loop spans 16 amino acids. The J segment lost 9 bases and the V segment lost 0 bases, leaving 8 bases of the junction unmatched.

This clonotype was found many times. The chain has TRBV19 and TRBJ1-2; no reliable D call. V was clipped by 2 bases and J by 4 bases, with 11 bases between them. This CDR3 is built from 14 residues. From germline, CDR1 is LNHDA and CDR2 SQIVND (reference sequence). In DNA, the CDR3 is TGTGCCAGTAGTATACCCGTCCCTGGCTATGGCTACACCTTC. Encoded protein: CASSIPVPGYGYTF.

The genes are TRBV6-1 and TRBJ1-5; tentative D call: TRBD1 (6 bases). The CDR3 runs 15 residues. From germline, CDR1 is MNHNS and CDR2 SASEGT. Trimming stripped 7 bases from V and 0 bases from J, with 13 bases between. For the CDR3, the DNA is TGTGCCAGCAACACACAGGGAGATAGCAATCAGCCCCAGCATTTT. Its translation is CASNTQGDSNQPQHF.

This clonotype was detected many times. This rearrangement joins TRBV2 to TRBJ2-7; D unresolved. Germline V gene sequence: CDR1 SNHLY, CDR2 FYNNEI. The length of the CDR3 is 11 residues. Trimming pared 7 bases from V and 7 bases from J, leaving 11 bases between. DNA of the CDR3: TGTGCCAGCACCCCCCTCGGGGAGCAGTACTTC. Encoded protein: CASTPLGEQYF.

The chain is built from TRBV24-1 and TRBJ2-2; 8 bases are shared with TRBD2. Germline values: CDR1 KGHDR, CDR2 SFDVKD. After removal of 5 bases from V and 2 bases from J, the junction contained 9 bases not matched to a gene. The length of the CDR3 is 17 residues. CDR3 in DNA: TGTGCCACCAGTGCTATAAAGCGGGGGCCAAACACCGGGGAGCTGTTTTTT. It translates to CATSAIKRGPNTGELFF.

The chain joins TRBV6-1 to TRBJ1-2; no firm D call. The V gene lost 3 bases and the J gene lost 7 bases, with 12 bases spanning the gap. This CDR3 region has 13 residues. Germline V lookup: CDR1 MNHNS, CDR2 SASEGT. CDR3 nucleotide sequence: TGTGCCAGCAGTGAGGGTGGGCAGTTTGGCTACACCTTC. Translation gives CASSEGGQFGYTF.

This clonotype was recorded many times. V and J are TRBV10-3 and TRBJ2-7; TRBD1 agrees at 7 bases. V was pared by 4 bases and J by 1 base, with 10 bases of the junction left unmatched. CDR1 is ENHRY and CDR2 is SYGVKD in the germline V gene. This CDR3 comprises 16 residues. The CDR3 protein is CAISGNPGQDSYEQYF. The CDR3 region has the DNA TGTGCCATCAGTGGGAACCCAGGACAGGATTCCTACGAGCAGTACTTC.

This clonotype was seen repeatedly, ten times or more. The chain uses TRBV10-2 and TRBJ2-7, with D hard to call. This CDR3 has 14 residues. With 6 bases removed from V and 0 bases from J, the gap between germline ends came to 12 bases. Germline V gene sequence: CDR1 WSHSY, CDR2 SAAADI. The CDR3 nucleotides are TGCGCCAGCAGGTCCCAACAGATCTCCTACGAGCAGTACTTC. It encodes CASRSQQISYEQYF.

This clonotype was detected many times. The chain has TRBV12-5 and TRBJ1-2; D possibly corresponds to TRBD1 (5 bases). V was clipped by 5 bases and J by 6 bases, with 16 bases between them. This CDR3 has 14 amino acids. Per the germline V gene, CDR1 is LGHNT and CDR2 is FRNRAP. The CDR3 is CASGPARGRDGYTF. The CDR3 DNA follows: TGTGCTAGTGGTCCAGCTAGGGGACGAGATGGCTACACCTTC.

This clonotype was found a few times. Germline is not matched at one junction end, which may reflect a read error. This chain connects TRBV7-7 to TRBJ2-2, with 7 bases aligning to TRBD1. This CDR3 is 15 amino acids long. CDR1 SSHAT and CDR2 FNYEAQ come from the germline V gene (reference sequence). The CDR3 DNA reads TGTGCTAGCAGCCCAGGGGGTTATAACACCGGGGAGCTGTTTTTT. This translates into CASSPGGYNTGELFF.

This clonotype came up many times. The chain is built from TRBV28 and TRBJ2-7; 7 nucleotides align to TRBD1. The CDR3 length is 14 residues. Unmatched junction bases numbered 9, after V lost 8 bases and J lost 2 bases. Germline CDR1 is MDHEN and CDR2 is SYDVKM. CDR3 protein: CASGSGTVPYEQYF. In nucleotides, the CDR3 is TGTGCCAGCGGGTCAGGGACAGTGCCCTACGAGCAGTACTTC.

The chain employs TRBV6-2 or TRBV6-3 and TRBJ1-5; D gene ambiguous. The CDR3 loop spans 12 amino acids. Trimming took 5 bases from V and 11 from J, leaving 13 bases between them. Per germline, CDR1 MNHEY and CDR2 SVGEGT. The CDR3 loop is CASSLPTKTQHF. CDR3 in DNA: TGTGCCAGCAGTCTACCCACGAAGACCCAGCATTTT.

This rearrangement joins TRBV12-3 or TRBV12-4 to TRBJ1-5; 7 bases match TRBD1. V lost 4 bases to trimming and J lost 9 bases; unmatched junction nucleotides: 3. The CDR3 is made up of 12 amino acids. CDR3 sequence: CASSYRTGPQHF. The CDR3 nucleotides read TGTGCCAGCAGTTACCGGACAGGGCCCCAGCATTTT.

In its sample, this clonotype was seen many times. The CDR3 DNA reads TGCAGCGTTGAAGTGGTACAGGGGGTGGCCTATGGCTACACCTTC. Amino acids: CSVEVVQGVAYGYTF. The chain couples TRBV29-1 to TRBJ1-2; 8 bases are shared with TRBD1. Germline CDR1 is SQVTM and CDR2 is ANQGSEA. This CDR3 has 15 amino acids. V lost 1 base to trimming and J lost 4 bases; unmatched junction nucleotides: 8.

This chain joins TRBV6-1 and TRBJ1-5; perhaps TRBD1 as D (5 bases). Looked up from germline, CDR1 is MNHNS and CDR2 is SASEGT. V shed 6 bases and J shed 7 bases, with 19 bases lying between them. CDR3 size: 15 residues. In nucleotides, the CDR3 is TGTGCCAGCAGACTCACCGGGACCGCCTCGCAGCCCCAGCATTTT. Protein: CASRLTGTASQPQHF.